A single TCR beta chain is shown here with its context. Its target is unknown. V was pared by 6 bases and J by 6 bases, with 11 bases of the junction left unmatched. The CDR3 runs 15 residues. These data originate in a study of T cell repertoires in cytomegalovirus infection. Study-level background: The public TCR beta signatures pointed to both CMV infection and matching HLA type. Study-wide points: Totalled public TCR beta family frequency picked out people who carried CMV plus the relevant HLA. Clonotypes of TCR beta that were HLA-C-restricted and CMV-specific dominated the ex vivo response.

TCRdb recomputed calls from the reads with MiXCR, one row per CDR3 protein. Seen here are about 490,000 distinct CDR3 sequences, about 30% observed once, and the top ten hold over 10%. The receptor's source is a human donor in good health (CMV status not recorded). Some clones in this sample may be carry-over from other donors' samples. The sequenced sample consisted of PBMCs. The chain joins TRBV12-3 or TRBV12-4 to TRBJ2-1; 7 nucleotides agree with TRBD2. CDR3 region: CASSYRGLRSNEQFF. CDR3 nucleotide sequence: TGTGCCAGCAGCTATAGGGGACTAAGGAGCAATGAGCAGTTCTTC.